These 26 T cell receptor beta chains share one sample of origin, sequenced in a study of T cells in Graves' hyperthyroidism and ophthalmopathy. RNA transcripts were the template for amplifying TCR beta CDR3 regions. Using the HTBI primer set, a first-round RT-PCR was run on the TCR CDR3. TCRdb reanalysed the multiplex PCR reads using MiXCR and keeps one entry per CDR3 protein. Of about 420,000 distinct CDR3 sequences listed, roughly 13% are singletons. The specimen was blood. These receptor sequences come from a woman younger than 30 with Graves' hyperthyroidism.

This clonotype occurred many times. The chain employs TRBV20-1 and TRBJ2-7; D is uncertain. The CDR3 spans 13 residues. Germline V gives CDR1 DFQATT, CDR2 SNEGSKA (reference sequence). The V end lost 0 bases, the J end lost 7 bases, and 13 bases lay between the germline ends. This chain's CDR3 is CSARDVSFQEQYF. The DNA for the CDR3 is TGCAGTGCTAGAGACGTTAGCTTCCAAGAGCAGTACTTC.

This clonotype was counted many times. The chain couples TRBV12-3 or TRBV12-4 to TRBJ1-1; D is unclear. This CDR3 has 14 amino acids. V shed 5 bases and J shed 2 bases, with 12 bases lying between them. CDR3 region: CASSTAGANTEAFF. CDR3 DNA: TGTGCCAGCAGTACCGCGGGAGCCAACACTGAAGCTTTCTTT.

The V and J genes are TRBV19 and TRBJ1-1; D gene uncertain. The germline gives CDR1 LNHDA, CDR2 SQIVND (reference sequence). Trimming removed 5 bases from V and 2 bases from J, with 15 bases in between. The CDR3 loop spans 15 amino acids. The CDR3 sequence: CASSPRYSTNTEAFF. The CDR3 DNA follows: TGTGCCAGTAGTCCCCGGTACAGCACTAACACTGAAGCTTTCTTT.

This clonotype came up a few times. The chain is built from TRBV12-3 or TRBV12-4 and TRBJ2-1; D may be TRBD2 (7 bases). V lost 6 bases, J lost 4 bases, and 19 bases lay in between. The CDR3 totals 16 residues. CDR3 protein: CASSPPRGGGYNEQFF. The CDR3 DNA reads TGTGCCAGCAGCCCCCCCAGGGGAGGGGGTTACAATGAGCAGTTCTTC.

This clonotype has only a few counts. The genes are TRBV12-5 and TRBJ2-7; 10 bases line up with TRBD1. The CDR3 extends over 15 amino acids. Germline V CDR1 and CDR2: LGHNT, FRNRAP. Trimming took 2 bases from V and 6 from J; bases not matched to a gene: 7. CDR3 coding DNA: TGTGCTAGTGGTTTGTGGGACAGGGGCATGGCCGAGCAGTACTTC. Translating gives CASGLWDRGMAEQYF.

This chain links TRBV7-9 with TRBJ2-3, with D unresolved. Between the trimmed V and J ends, which lost 5 bases and 4 bases, there was a span of 16 bases. This CDR3 has 15 amino acids. The V gene's germline CDR1 is SEHNR and CDR2 FQNEAQ (reference sequence). This chain's CDR3 is CASSPTIKLADTQYF. CDR3 nucleotide sequence: TGTGCCAGCAGCCCAACTATAAAACTGGCAGATACGCAGTATTTT.

The J gene is TRBJ1-1, the V gene TRBV11-3, with D perhaps TRBD1 (5 bases). CDR1 and CDR2 from the germline V gene are SGHNT and YENEEA. Trimming took off 1 base at V and 10 bases at J, with 16 bases between the two ends. The CDR3 is made up of 14 amino acids. The CDR3 reads CASSLGFGGSPAFF. The CDR3 nucleotides read TGTGCCAGCAGCTTAGGGTTCGGGGGGAGCCCAGCTTTCTTT.

This clonotype was detected a few times. The chain joins TRBV10-3 to TRBJ2-1; D call uncertain. The CDR3 has 11 amino acids. V lost 6 bases, J lost 6 bases, and 6 bases lay in between. Germline V gene sequence: CDR1 ENHRY, CDR2 SYGVKD. CDR3 sequence: CAIRTLNEQFF. For the CDR3, the DNA is TGTGCCATCAGGACTCTCAATGAGCAGTTCTTC.

This clonotype has more than one count but fewer than ten. The V call is TRBV3-1, the J call TRBJ2-1, with 7 bases aligning to TRBD2. The CDR3 length is 12 residues. Germline-derived CDR1 and CDR2 are LGHDT and YNNKEL (reference sequence). J lost 13 bases, V lost 0 bases, and 3 bases had no gene match. CDR3 DNA: TGTGCCAGCAGCCAAGATCAAGCGGGACAGTTCTTC. As protein: CASSQDQAGQFF.

This clonotype was counted many times. The rearrangement links TRBV28 to TRBJ2-7; D remains ambiguous. The CDR3 totals 11 residues. Germline CDR1 reads MDHEN; CDR2 reads SYDVKM. V shed 6 bases and J shed 3 bases, with 6 bases lying between them. CDR3 in amino acids: CASSGRYEQYF. CDR3 bases: TGTGCCAGCAGCGGACGCTACGAGCAGTACTTC.

There are many counts of this clonotype. V gene TRBV28 combines with J gene TRBJ2-5; TRBD2 aligns across 7 bases. The length of the CDR3 is 13 residues. V gave up 6 bases and J gave up 5 bases; unmatched junction bases: 6. Germline CDR1 is MDHEN and CDR2 is SYDVKM. The CDR3 reads CASSWGGVETQYF. The CDR3 coding sequence is TGTGCCAGCAGCTGGGGGGGGGTGGAGACCCAGTACTTC.

V gene TRBV14 combines with J gene TRBJ2-1; a weak D match, TRBD2 (5 bases). The CDR3 is made up of 14 amino acids. Per the germline V gene, CDR1 is SGHDN and CDR2 is FVKESK. The V end lost 2 bases, the J end lost 8 bases, and 13 bases lay between the germline ends. CDR3: CASSQMEVSDEQFF. The CDR3 DNA reads as TGTGCCAGCAGCCAAATGGAGGTTTCCGATGAGCAGTTCTTC. Using reference TRBV14 and TRBJ2-1 for the parts outside the CDR3, the full variable domain is EAGVTQFPSHSVIEKGQTVTLRCDPISGHDNLYWYRRVMGKEIKFLLHFVKESKQDESGMPNNRFLAERTGGTYSTLKVQPAELEDSGVYFCASSQMEVSDEQFFGPGTRLTVL.

This clonotype occurred many times. The genes are TRBV7-2 and TRBJ1-2; D ambiguous. Germline V gives CDR1 SGHTA, CDR2 FQGNSA. V lost 1 base, J lost 3 bases, and 12 bases lay in between. The CDR3 consists of 15 residues. DNA of the CDR3: TGTGCCAGCAGCTTAGGGATCTCAGTCCACTATGGCTACACCTTC. Protein product: CASSLGISVHYGYTF.

This clonotype was counted ten times or more. V gene TRBV20-1 combines with J gene TRBJ2-3, with D uncertain. The CDR3 totals 13 residues. The ends were cut back, 3 bases at V and 2 bases at J, with 9 bases in the middle. CDR1 and CDR2 from the germline V gene are DFQATT and SNEGSKA (reference sequence). The CDR3 sequence is CSASGTITDTQYF. CDR3 coding DNA: TGCAGTGCTAGTGGTACCATCACAGATACGCAGTATTTT.

This clonotype occurred many times. The V call is TRBV28, the J call TRBJ2-4, with D uncertain. The length of the CDR3 is 15 residues. The V end lost 1 base, the J end lost 0 bases, and 7 bases lay between the germline ends. Germline-derived CDR1 and CDR2 are MDHEN and SYDVKM. CDR3 sequence: CASSLFSLAKNIQYF. DNA for the CDR3: TGTGCCAGCAGTTTATTCAGTCTAGCCAAAAACATTCAGTACTTC.

The chain combines TRBV20-1 with TRBJ2-7; 7 bases align to TRBD1. This CDR3 has 12 amino acids. V shed 4 bases, J shed 4 bases, and the junction held 4 bases outside the gene matches. The V gene's germline CDR1 is DFQATT and CDR2 SNEGSKA (reference sequence). CDR3: CSAIGQEYEQYF. The CDR3 nucleotides read TGCAGTGCTATAGGACAGGAGTACGAGCAGTACTTC.

The V gene is TRBV28, the J gene TRBJ2-7; tentatively, D is TRBD2 (5 bases). Trimming removed 5 bases from V and 6 bases from J, with 11 bases in between. This CDR3 region has 12 residues. Germline lookup yields CDR1 MDHEN and CDR2 SYDVKM. The CDR3, as DNA: TGTGCCAGCAGTCGGACTGGGTGCGAGCAGTACTTC. It yields the protein CASSRTGCEQYF.

This clonotype was picked up many times. The rearrangement joins TRBV27 to TRBJ1-1; the match to TRBD1 covers 7 bases. J lost 5 bases, V lost 5 bases, and 5 bases had no gene match. The CDR3 is made up of 13 amino acids. The germline V gene has CDR1 MNHEY and CDR2 SMNVEV (reference sequence). In DNA, the CDR3 is TGTGCCAGCAGTCTTCAGACAGGGACTGAAGCTTTCTTT. It yields the protein CASSLQTGTEAFF.

J is TRBJ1-2 and V is TRBV6-1, with D unclear. CDR3 size: 15 residues. The germline CDR1 and CDR2 sequences are MNHNS and SASEGT. V was pared by 3 bases and J by 2 bases, with 13 bases between. The CDR3: CASSDDRKANYGYTF. The CDR3 DNA sequence: TGTGCCAGCAGTGATGACCGAAAGGCGAACTATGGCTACACCTTC.

This clonotype was counted many times. The rearrangement uses TRBV28 and TRBJ2-1, with TRBD2 matching 10 bases. Unmatched junction bases numbered 5, after V lost 6 bases and J lost 3 bases. This CDR3 spans 15 amino acids. Germline V lookup: CDR1 MDHEN, CDR2 SYDVKM. CDR3 DNA sequence: TGTGCCAGCAGGCCACTAGCGGGGAGCTACAATGAGCAGTTCTTC. This gives the protein CASRPLAGSYNEQFF.

This clonotype was detected ten times or more. V and J are TRBV28 and TRBJ1-5; D call uncertain. CDR1 is MDHEN, CDR2 SYDVKM, per germline. The V end lost 2 bases, the J end lost 1 base, and 9 bases lay between the germline ends. The CDR3 consists of 15 residues. CDR3 region: CASSLLNKSNQPQHF. CDR3 coding DNA: TGTGCCAGCAGTTTACTAAACAAGAGCAATCAGCCCCAGCATTTT.

This clonotype was seen a few times. V usage is TRBV4-3 and J usage is TRBJ2-3, with D possibly being TRBD1 or TRBD2 (6 bases each). The CDR3 length is 15 residues. V was pared by 0 bases and J by 8 bases, with 15 bases between. Germline values: CDR1 LGHNA, CDR2 YSLEER. CDR3 residues: CASSQDRGAGGTQYF. CDR3 DNA sequence: TGCGCCAGCAGCCAAGACAGGGGCGCCGGGGGTACGCAGTATTTT.

This clonotype came up a few times. Its ends do not fully match the called genes, so a read error is possible. The rearrangement joins TRBV6-1 to TRBJ1-6, with 11 bases identical to TRBD1. Germline-derived CDR1 and CDR2 are MNHNS and SASEGT. The CDR3 runs to 14 residues. The CDR3 reads CASREGQGALPLHF. Written as DNA, the CDR3 is TGTGCCAGCAGGGAAGGACAGGGGGCGCTACCCCTCCACTTT.

This clonotype was seen only a few times. The junction differs from germline at one of its ends, possibly a read error. The chain carries TRBV29-1 and TRBJ1-2; TRBD1 matches 9 bases. The germline V gene encodes CDR1 SQVTM and CDR2 ANQGSEA. The CDR3 totals 11 residues. The chain's CDR3 is CSVEEWDRDSF. CDR3 nucleotide sequence: TGCAGCGTTGAAGAATGGGACAGGGATTCCTTC.

This chain uses TRBV20-1 with TRBJ1-5; a weak D match, TRBD1 (5 bases). The germline V gene has CDR1 DFQATT and CDR2 SNEGSKA (reference sequence). This CDR3 region has 13 residues. Trimming cost V 5 bases and J 7 bases, with 15 bases left between them. CDR3: CSAWPGTGQPQHF. For the CDR3, the DNA is TGCAGTGCTTGGCCGGGGACCGGGCAGCCCCAGCATTTT.

This clonotype was found many times. The chain recombines TRBV6-2 or TRBV6-3 with TRBJ2-7; D could derive from TRBD1 or TRBD2 (5 bases each). Germline CDR1 MNHEY, CDR2 SVGEGT. V lost 8 bases and J lost 6, with 17 bases in between. This CDR3 is built from 13 residues. This CDR3 reads CASSEAGRAEQYF. Here the CDR3 DNA reads TGTGCCAGCTCAGAAGCAGGGCGGGCCGAGCAGTACTTC.